This entry lists 24 T cell receptor beta chains sequenced from one sample in a study of shared clonotypes between healthy human individuals. Measured with immunoSEQ multiplex PCR; TCRdb has only the in-frame clones, and not every one. The repertoire consists of hundreds of thousands of clones, with around 95% occurring once and the leading ten covering less than 0.13%. Naivety among CD8 cells was defined by CD45RO negativity and positive CCR7 selection, thereby excluding terminally differentiated effector memory CD45RA+ cells. The sample taken for sequencing was naive CD8+ T cells sorted from blood. The receptors originated from a woman aged 25 to 39 in good health.

The CDR3 sequence is CASSLAPGTSSTDTQYF. For the CDR3, the DNA is TGTGCCAGCAGCTTAGCGCCGGGGACTTCTAGCACAGATACGCAGTATTTT. The rearrangement links TRBV7-2 to TRBJ2-3; D may be TRBD2 (6 bases). The CDR3 is 17 amino acids. Trimming stripped 0 bases from V and 0 bases from J, with 13 bases between. CDR1 and CDR2 from the germline V gene are SGHTA and FQGNSA.

V is TRBV27 and J is TRBJ2-7, with D unclear. The CDR3 is 14 amino acids. Germline V gene sequence: CDR1 MNHEY, CDR2 SMNVEV (reference sequence). The V end was cut by 3 bases, the J end by 2 bases, with 11 bases between. For the CDR3, the DNA is TGTGCCAGCAGTTTGTTGACTCGAACCTACGAGCAGTACTTC. Protein product: CASSLLTRTYEQYF.

The genes are TRBV29-1 and TRBJ2-1; 10 bases match TRBD2. Germline V gene lookup returns CDR1 SQVTM and CDR2 ANQGSEA. This CDR3 comprises 17 residues. Trimming at V came to 1 base and at J to 4 bases, leaving 10 bases not matched to a gene. The CDR3 reads CSVEGQPGLAIYNEQFF. The CDR3 region has the DNA TGCAGCGTTGAAGGCCAACCGGGACTAGCGATATACAATGAGCAGTTCTTC.

The V and J genes are TRBV6-1 and TRBJ2-7, with D perhaps matching TRBD2 (7 bases). This CDR3 has 15 amino acids. Trimming left V 6 bases short and J 4 bases short, with 19 bases between. Germline V gene lookup returns CDR1 MNHNS and CDR2 SASEGT. The CDR3 loop reads CASSPGRGLVYEQYF. CDR3 bases: TGTGCCAGCAGCCCCGGGCGGGGGCTGGTTTACGAGCAGTACTTC.

This chain uses TRBV5-8 with TRBJ1-5; D is unresolved. The germline V and J ends were trimmed by 4 bases and 3 bases, with 20 bases remaining between them. The CDR3 has 17 residues. Germline V CDR1 and CDR2: SGHTS, YDEGEE. This chain's CDR3 is CASSPRAAEEINQPQHF. CDR3 coding DNA: TGTGCCAGCAGCCCGAGGGCAGCCGAAGAAATCAATCAGCCCCAGCATTTT.

CDR3 coding DNA: TGTGCCAGCACCCCCCGACCGGGACTAGCGGGCAATGAGCAGTTCTTC. It yields the protein CASTPRPGLAGNEQFF. The gene calls are TRBV13 and TRBJ2-1; TRBD2 aligns across 12 bases. The ends lost 7 bases at V and 6 bases at J; junction bases unmatched: 10. The length of the CDR3 is 16 residues. Per germline, CDR1 PRHDT and CDR2 FYEKMQ (reference sequence).

This sequence joins TRBV6-1 and TRBJ2-7; TRBD1 aligns across 7 bases. Germline V lookup: CDR1 MNHNS, CDR2 SASEGT. The length of the CDR3 is 12 residues. J gave up 5 bases and V 4 bases, and 2 bases lay outside the gene matches. CDR3 in DNA: TGTGCCAGCAGTGGACAGGGCCACGAGCAGTACTTC. It translates to CASSGQGHEQYF.

The chain is built from TRBV6-1 and TRBJ2-7; 8 bases are shared with TRBD2. After removal of 2 bases from V and 0 bases from J, the junction contained 9 bases not matched to a gene. The CDR3 extends over 17 amino acids. Germline CDR1 and CDR2: MNHNS and SASEGT. CDR3 in amino acids: CASSELSSGSYSYEQYF. The DNA for the CDR3 is TGTGCCAGCAGTGAACTGTCCAGCGGGAGCTACTCCTACGAGCAGTACTTC.

The chain employs TRBV28 and TRBJ2-3, with a tentative D call TRBD2 (5 bases). Germline values: CDR1 MDHEN, CDR2 SYDVKM. V lost 2 bases and J lost 2, with 23 bases in between. There are 19 residues in the CDR3. This CDR3 reads CASSLPSSVPRLATDTQYF. CDR3 coding DNA: TGTGCCAGCAGTTTACCATCCTCCGTACCCCGGCTAGCCACAGATACGCAGTATTTT.

As to this clone: Other nucleotide sequences from this sample produce the same CDR3. The chain carries TRBV28 and TRBJ2-7; D is uncertain. The CDR3 totals 11 residues. The V gene's germline CDR1 is MDHEN and CDR2 SYDVKM. The V end lost 2 bases, the J end lost 4 bases, and 3 bases lay between the germline ends. CDR3 amino acids: CASSLGYEQYF. The CDR3 DNA reads TGTGCCAGCAGTTTAGGGTACGAGCAGTACTTC.

This clone was seen once. This chain connects TRBV10-2 to TRBJ1-2, with a weak D call TRBD1 (6 bases). Germline CDR1 reads WSHSY; CDR2 reads SAAADI. The CDR3 is 12 amino acids. Trimming stripped 7 bases from V and 6 bases from J, with 12 bases between. The CDR3 loop is CASTTGGDGYTF. In nucleotides, the CDR3 is TGCGCCAGCACGACAGGCGGCGATGGCTACACCTTC.

The rearrangement links TRBV5-1 to TRBJ2-7; a weak D match, TRBD1 (6 bases). V shed 2 bases and J shed 2 bases, with 11 bases lying between them. Per the germline V gene, CDR1 is SGHRS and CDR2 is YFSETQ. The CDR3 extends over 14 amino acids. CDR3 bases: TGCGCCAGCAGCTTCGCAGGGGACCCCTACGAGCAGTACTTC. Translated, it gives CASSFAGDPYEQYF.

The chain employs TRBV11-2 and TRBJ2-1; D might be TRBD2 (6 bases). CDR1 and CDR2 (germline): SGHAT, FQNNGV. The V and J ends lost 1 base and 8 bases respectively, with 12 bases between them. This CDR3 region has 14 residues. The CDR3 region is CASSLGGTIHEQFF. CDR3 nucleotide sequence: TGTGCCAGCAGCTTAGGCGGGACCATCCATGAGCAGTTCTTC.

V is TRBV28 and J is TRBJ2-1; the D gene could be TRBD1 or TRBD2 (6 bases each). CDR1 is MDHEN, CDR2 SYDVKM, per germline. Trimming left V 3 bases short and J 7 bases short, with 13 bases between. The CDR3 contains 14 residues. Here the CDR3 DNA reads TGTGCCAGCAGTTTTCCGTCGGGGGCAAATGAGCAGTTCTTC. This translates into CASSFPSGANEQFF.

The chain uses TRBV9 and TRBJ2-1; 14 bases match TRBD2. The germline V gene has CDR1 SGDLS and CDR2 YYNGEE. This CDR3 is built from 18 residues. V lost 3 bases and J lost 8; bases outside the gene matches: 13. CDR3 nucleotide sequence: TGTGCCAGCAGCGAGGGAGGGGGGACTAGCGGGAGATATTATGAGCAGTTCTTC. Amino acid sequence: CASSEGGGTSGRYYEQFF.

This clone was recorded once. Written as DNA, the CDR3 is TGTGCCAGCAGCTTGGGTTTTGATGGCTACACCTTC. This encodes CASSLGFDGYTF. This rearrangement joins TRBV5-6 to TRBJ1-2; no reliable D call. The CDR3 is 12 amino acids. Per germline, CDR1 SGHDT and CDR2 YYEEEE. The V gene lost 0 bases and the J gene lost 6 bases, with 6 bases spanning the gap.

The V call is TRBV28, the J call TRBJ2-7; D not resolved. Germline V gene data show CDR1 as MDHEN and CDR2 as SYDVKM. This CDR3 spans 12 amino acids. V was cut by 5 bases and J by 7 bases, with 12 bases left in between. The CDR3 sequence is CASSHRYGEQYF. DNA of the CDR3: TGTGCCAGCAGTCACCGATATGGGGAGCAGTACTTC.

This chain connects TRBV10-3 to TRBJ2-3, with TRBD2 matching over 8 bases. Germline V gene sequence: CDR1 ENHRY, CDR2 SYGVKD. V dropped 8 bases and J dropped 0; count of bases not matched to a gene: 4. The CDR3 is 14 residues long. CDR3 protein: CAIWTGGSTDTQYF. As DNA, the CDR3 is TGTGCCATCTGGACGGGAGGGAGCACAGATACGCAGTATTTT.

The chain employs TRBV9 and TRBJ2-3; 8 bases align to TRBD2. The V gene end was trimmed by 4 bases and the J gene end by 2 bases; junction bases not matched to a gene: 15. This CDR3 has 18 residues. Per germline, CDR1 SGDLS and CDR2 YYNGEE. The CDR3 coding sequence is TGTGCCAGCAGCCCCCAGATGGCTGAGCGGGAGTACACAGATACGCAGTATTTT. Amino acid sequence: CASSPQMAEREYTDTQYF.

V gene TRBV11-2 combines with J gene TRBJ2-5; a possible D gene is TRBD2 (6 bases). Germline loops: CDR1 SGHAT, CDR2 FQNNGV. Trimming pared 3 bases from V and 3 bases from J, leaving 11 bases between. The CDR3 loop spans 14 amino acids. The CDR3 protein is CASSLATGEETQYF. The CDR3 DNA reads TGTGCCAGCAGCTTGGCAACGGGAGAAGAGACCCAGTACTTC. Together with reference TRBV11-2 and TRBJ2-5, the CDR3 gives the full variable domain: EAGVAQSPRYKIIEKRQSVAFWCNPISGHATLYWYQQILGQGPKLLIQFQNNGVVDDSQLPKDRFSAERLKGVDSTLKIQPAKLEDSAVYLCASSLATGEETQYFGPGTRLLVL.

This clone was detected once. The rearrangement links TRBV5-1 to TRBJ2-5, with D unresolved. The end of the DNA fits TRBJ2-7 better, so the J call may be wrong. The CDR3 totals 13 residues. Germline values: CDR1 SGHRS, CDR2 YFSETQ. For the CDR3, the DNA is TGCGCCAGCAGCTTGGACTTCTCCTACGAGCAGTACTTC. Translating gives CASSLDFSYEQYF.

The chain combines TRBV28 with TRBJ2-3, with D uncertain. This CDR3 has 12 amino acids. Germline CDR1 reads MDHEN; CDR2 reads SYDVKM. Trimming removed 2 bases at V and 5 bases at J, with 5 bases between. CDR3 protein: CASSLVRDTQYF. In DNA, the CDR3 is TGTGCCAGCAGTTTAGTGAGAGATACGCAGTATTTT. Combining the CDR3 with reference TRBV28 and TRBJ2-3 gives the whole variable domain DVKVTQSSRYLVKRTGEKVFLECVQDMDHENMFWYRQDPGLGLRLIYFSYDVKMKEKGDIPEGYSVSREKKERFSLILESASTNQTSMYLCASSLVRDTQYFGPGTRLTVL.

The chain carries TRBV5-6 and TRBJ2-5; TRBD2 might be the D (6 bases). The CDR3 loop spans 12 amino acids. V gave up 4 bases and J gave up 9 bases, with 13 bases separating them. Germline CDR1 reads SGHDT; CDR2 reads YYEEEE. The CDR3 spells CASSLGTQAQYF. The CDR3 nucleotides are TGTGCCAGCAGCCTTGGGACTCAGGCCCAGTACTTC.

The chain links TRBV9 to TRBJ2-2; 8 bases are a match to TRBD2. CDR1 and CDR2 (germline): SGDLS, YYNGEE. The CDR3 extends over 16 amino acids. V was clipped by 0 bases and J by 6 bases; unmatched bases: 7. CDR3 coding DNA: TGTGCCAGCAGCGTAGCTCAGAGCGGGAGTGCCGGGGAGCTGTTTTTT. Translated, it gives CASSVAQSGSAGELFF.